This TCR beta chain appears in the sequencing data of a study of blood T cell repertoires in COVID-19. In the study overall: Italy, Spain and the United States were the sources of the convalescent and acute COVID-19 samples.

In the source study's methods: From reference gene primer amplification, estimates of nucleated cell counts were derived. Clones were sequenced by immunoSEQ multiplex PCR, and TCRdb holds only the in-frame ones, with some missing. From that table come the V and J calls and clone size; the DNA was used to work out D and trimming. The sample includes 95,000 to 110,000 clones, 84% of them seen just once. With 0 bases removed from V and 1 base from J, the gap between germline ends came to 14 bases. The CDR3 covers 17 residues. Germline CDR1 reads MNHNS; CDR2 reads SASEGT. Sequencing used peripheral blood. The genes are TRBV6-1 and TRBJ2-3; a possible D gene is TRBD2 (6 bases). The sequence derives from a man in his sixties with acute or convalescent COVID-19. Written as DNA, the CDR3 is TGTGCCAGCAGTGAAGCGACCGGGACGGGGGGCACAGATACGCAGTATTTT. This translates into CASSEATGTGGTDTQYF.